This entry lists 20 T cell receptor beta chains sequenced from one sample in a study of blood T cell repertoires in COVID-19. Using immunoSEQ multiplex PCR, the repertoire was profiled, and TCRdb retains in-frame clones only, with some absent. The data show 90,000 to 130,000 clones, approximately 68% seen once. Sequencing used peripheral blood. These receptors originate from a woman aged 55 to 70 with acute or convalescent COVID-19.

This CDR3 is CASRRAGSSYNEQFF. CDR3 DNA sequence: TGTGCTAGCCGGAGAGCGGGTAGCTCCTACAATGAGCAGTTCTTC. The V gene is TRBV12-5, the J gene TRBJ2-1; D perhaps matches TRBD2 (6 bases). From germline, CDR1 is LGHNT and CDR2 FRNRAP. Trimming left V 9 bases short and J 0 bases short, with 15 bases between. This CDR3 has 15 amino acids.

This clone was seen a single time. V and J are TRBV9 and TRBJ2-1; possible D gene TRBD1, 6 bases. This CDR3 comprises 16 residues. V lost 3 bases and J lost 0, with 13 bases in between. Per the germline V gene, CDR1 is SGDLS and CDR2 is YYNGEE. Here the CDR3 DNA reads TGTGCCAGCAGCGCGCGTACAGGGAGCTCCTACAATGAGCAGTTCTTC. Its translation is CASSARTGSSYNEQFF.

J is TRBJ2-2 and V is TRBV3-1 (or the pseudogene TRBV3-2); D not resolved. The CDR3 sequence is 13 residues long. Looked up from germline, CDR1 is LGHDT and CDR2 is YNNKEL (reference sequence). With 2 bases removed from V and 7 bases from J, the gap between germline ends came to 8 bases. The CDR3 nucleotides are TGTGCCAGCAGCCAAATGGTCGGCGGGGAGCTGTTTTTT. It yields the protein CASSQMVGGELFF.

This sequence joins TRBV24-1 and TRBJ1-2, with 11 bases matching TRBD1. Per germline, CDR1 KGHDR and CDR2 SFDVKD. The V and J ends lost 7 bases and 3 bases, in that order; junction bases with no gene match: 3. The CDR3 consists of 14 residues. The DNA of the CDR3 is TGTGCCACCAGCCGGACAGGGGGCGACTATGGCTACACCTTC. It yields the protein CATSRTGGDYGYTF.

This chain joins TRBV2 and TRBJ2-5, with 8 positions matching TRBD1. Trimming at V came to 5 bases and at J to 3 bases, leaving 8 bases not matched to a gene. Per the germline V gene, CDR1 is SNHLY and CDR2 is FYNNEI. The CDR3 covers 15 residues. The CDR3 nucleotides are TGTGCCAGCAGTAAAACCGGGACAGGCAAAGAGACCCAGTACTTC. Translation gives CASSKTGTGKETQYF.

The gene calls are TRBV30 and TRBJ1-5, with 8 bases aligning to TRBD1. Trimming took 3 bases from V and 3 from J; bases not matched to a gene: 7. Germline CDR1 GTSNPN, CDR2 SVGIG (reference sequence). The CDR3 runs to 15 residues. The CDR3 nucleotides are TGTGCCTGGAGCTGGACAGGGCTTTACAATCAGCCCCAGCATTTT. Its translation: CAWSWTGLYNQPQHF.

The gene calls are TRBV19 and TRBJ2-7, with 10 bases that match TRBD1. The CDR3 has 12 residues. J gave up 12 bases and V 5 bases, and 7 bases lay outside the gene matches. CDR1 and CDR2 (germline): LNHDA, SQIVND (reference sequence). CDR3 region: CASSHRDRGRYF. The CDR3 DNA follows: TGTGCCAGTAGTCATCGGGACAGGGGAAGGTACTTC.

This chain joins TRBV10-3 and TRBJ1-1, with 10 positions matching TRBD1. The V segment lost 6 bases and the J segment 0 bases; nucleotides outside the gene matches: 1. Germline CDR1 reads ENHRY; CDR2 reads SYGVKD. The length of the CDR3 is 14 residues. This CDR3 reads CAIRGQGMNTEAFF. The CDR3 DNA is TGTGCCATCAGGGGACAGGGGATGAACACTGAAGCTTTCTTT.

The gene calls are TRBV10-3 and TRBJ1-2; D gene uncertain. The V gene's germline CDR1 is ENHRY and CDR2 SYGVKD. The V gene lost 0 bases and the J gene lost 3 bases, with 5 bases spanning the gap. The CDR3 has 13 amino acids. The CDR3 sequence is CAISESGDYGYTF. For the CDR3, the DNA is TGTGCCATCAGTGAGTCGGGCGACTATGGCTACACCTTC.

The V call is TRBV5-4, the J call TRBJ2-1, with D maybe TRBD2 (5 bases). Trimming took 4 bases from V and 4 from J, leaving 12 bases between them. Germline lookup yields CDR1 SGHNT and CDR2 YYREEE (reference sequence). This CDR3 is built from 14 residues. The chain's CDR3 is CASSHGISYNEQFF. Written as DNA, the CDR3 is TGTGCCAGCAGCCACGGGATCTCGTACAATGAGCAGTTCTTC.

V usage is TRBV12-3 or TRBV12-4 and J usage is TRBJ1-4, with TRBD1 identical over 11 bases. This CDR3 is 13 amino acids long. V shed 5 bases, J shed 11 bases, and the junction held 4 bases outside the gene matches. The CDR3 region has the DNA TGTGCCAGCAGTAGAGGGACAGGGGGGAAACTGTTTTTT. This translates into CASSRGTGGKLFF.

This rearrangement joins TRBV30 to TRBJ1-2, with 8 positions matching TRBD1. The V and J ends lost 5 bases and 4 bases, in that order; junction bases with no gene match: 6. Germline-derived CDR1 and CDR2 are GTSNPN and SVGIG (reference sequence). CDR3 size: 13 residues. The CDR3 DNA follows: TGTGCCTGGGATTACAGGGGGGCCTATGGCTACACCTTC. Its protein is CAWDYRGAYGYTF.

Ten or more counts support this clone. The J gene is TRBJ1-6, the V gene TRBV27; 10 nucleotides match TRBD1. The CDR3 runs 14 residues. The ends lost 9 bases at V and 6 bases at J; junction bases unmatched: 5. From germline, CDR1 is MNHEY and CDR2 SMNVEV (reference sequence). CDR3 amino acids: CASKTGGSNSPLHF. The CDR3 DNA sequence: TGTGCCAGTAAGACAGGGGGCTCTAATTCACCCCTCCACTTT.

The CDR3 loop reads CASSRGGNQPQHF. The CDR3 nucleotides read TGTGCCAGCAGCCGCGGGGGCAATCAGCCCCAGCATTTT. This rearrangement joins TRBV28 to TRBJ1-5, with D unresolved. This CDR3 region has 13 residues. Trimming took 6 bases from V and 2 from J, leaving 8 bases between them. In germline, CDR1 is MDHEN, CDR2 SYDVKM.

V is TRBV5-1 and J is TRBJ1-2, with TRBD1 as a possible D gene (6 bases). CDR3 size: 14 residues. Trimming removed 4 bases from V and 5 bases from J, with 15 bases in between. In germline, CDR1 is SGHRS, CDR2 YFSETQ. The CDR3 DNA reads as TGCGCCAGCAGCACGGAACAGGGCAAATATGGCTACACCTTC. Translation gives CASSTEQGKYGYTF. The entire variable domain, with the rest obtained from reference TRBV5-1 and TRBJ1-2, is as follows: KAGVTQTPRYLIKTRGQQVTLSCSPISGHRSVSWYQQTPGQGLQFLFEYFSETQRNKGNFPGRFSGRQFSNSRSEMNVSTLELGDSALYLCASSTEQGKYGYTFGSGTRLTVV.

The rearrangement links TRBV7-3 to TRBJ2-2; tentatively, D is TRBD2 (5 bases). CDR3 length: 14 amino acids. Germline V CDR1 and CDR2: SGHTA, FQGTGA. V lost 5 bases to trimming and J lost 3 bases, with 10 bases between them. CDR3 bases: TGTGCCAGCAGCCGGGGTGGGGACACCGGGGAGCTGTTTTTT. Translating gives CASSRGGDTGELFF. The entire variable domain, with the rest obtained from reference TRBV7-3 and TRBJ2-2, is as follows: GAGVSQTPSNKVTEKGKYVELRCDPISGHTALYWYRQSLGQGPEFLIYFQGTGAADDSGLPNDRFFAVRPEGSVSTLKIQRTERGDSAVYLCASSRGGDTGELFFGEGSRLTVL.

The V call is TRBV5-1, the J call TRBJ1-1; TRBD1 aligns across 10 bases. The CDR3 extends over 15 amino acids. Per the germline V gene, CDR1 is SGHRS and CDR2 is YFSETQ. Unmatched junction bases numbered 4, after V lost 0 bases and J lost 5 bases. The CDR3 bases are TGCGCCAGCAGCTTGGGGGACAGGGGTGATACTGAAGCTTTCTTT. Its protein product is CASSLGDRGDTEAFF.

J is TRBJ2-7 and V is TRBV29-1, with D possibly matching TRBD1 (5 bases). From germline, CDR1 is SQVTM and CDR2 ANQGSEA. V lost 6 bases, J lost 7 bases, and 13 bases lay in between. This CDR3 is 11 amino acids long. The CDR3 nucleotides read TGCAGCGTGGGGCAGGAGAAGGAGCAGTACTTC. It encodes CSVGQEKEQYF.

V usage is TRBV6-5 and J usage is TRBJ1-1; possibly TRBD1 for D (6 bases). V was clipped by 6 bases and J by 1 base, with 6 bases between them. CDR1 and CDR2 from the germline V gene are MNHEY and SVGAGI. The CDR3 contains 12 residues. The CDR3 sequence is CASRTGNTEAFF. As DNA, the CDR3 is TGTGCCAGCAGGACAGGGAACACTGAAGCTTTCTTT.

The chain carries TRBV11-2 and TRBJ1-1; D unclear. The CDR3 sequence is 14 residues long. Germline lookup yields CDR1 SGHAT and CDR2 FQNNGV. The V end lost 3 bases, the J end lost 4 bases, and 12 bases lay between the germline ends. CDR3: CASSFGSRGTEAFF. In DNA form, the CDR3 reads TGTGCCAGCAGCTTTGGCAGCCGGGGCACTGAAGCTTTCTTT.